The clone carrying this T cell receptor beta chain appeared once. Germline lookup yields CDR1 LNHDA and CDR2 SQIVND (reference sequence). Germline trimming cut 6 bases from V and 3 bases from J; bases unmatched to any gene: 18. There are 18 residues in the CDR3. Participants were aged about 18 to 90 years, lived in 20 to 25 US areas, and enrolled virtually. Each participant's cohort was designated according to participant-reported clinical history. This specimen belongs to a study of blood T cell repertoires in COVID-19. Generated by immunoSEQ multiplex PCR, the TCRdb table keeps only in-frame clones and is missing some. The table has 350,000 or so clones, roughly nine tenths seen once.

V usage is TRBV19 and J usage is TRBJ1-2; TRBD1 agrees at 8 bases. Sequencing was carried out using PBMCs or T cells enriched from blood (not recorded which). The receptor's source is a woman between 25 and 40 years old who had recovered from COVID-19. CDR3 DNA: TGTGCCAGTAGCTCGACAGGGGTACTTGCCCACCTTCACTATGGCTACACCTTC. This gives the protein CASSSTGVLAHLHYGYTF.